Listed here are 27 T cell receptor beta chains from one sample, sequenced in a study of identifying expanded T cells in peripheral blood. Sequencing was performed with immunoSEQ multiplex PCR; in TCRdb, only in-frame clones are kept and a portion is missing. The table includes some 93,000 clones, 88% detected once. The material sequenced was blood. Source of these receptors: a person between 18 and 75 years old in good health.

V is TRBV6-5 and J is TRBJ1-3, with D unresolved. CDR3 size: 16 residues. Germline V gene sequence: CDR1 MNHEY, CDR2 SVGAGI. Trimming pared 0 bases from V and 4 bases from J, leaving 13 bases between. CDR3 nucleotides: TGTGCCAGCAGTTACTCGTTCCAAGCAGAAGGAAACACCATATATTTT. The encoded protein is CASSYSFQAEGNTIYF.

The gene calls are TRBV10-3 and TRBJ1-1; a weak D match, TRBD1 (6 bases). Trimming removed 4 bases from V and 6 bases from J, with 12 bases in between. Germline loops: CDR1 ENHRY, CDR2 SYGVKD. CDR3 length equals 13 residues. For the CDR3, the DNA is TGTGCCATCAGTGGTGGTGACAGGCCTGAAGCTTTCTTT. Translated: CAISGGDRPEAFF.

This clone came up once. The chain uses TRBV2 and TRBJ2-2; TRBD1 matches 9 bases. This CDR3 contains 15 residues. Germline CDR1 reads SNHLY; CDR2 reads FYNNEI. V trimming: 7 bases; J trimming: 5 bases; junction bases outside the gene matches: 8. The CDR3 spells CASTWTGAGTGELFF. The CDR3 DNA is TGTGCCAGCACCTGGACAGGGGCCGGAACCGGGGAGCTGTTTTTT.

The J gene is TRBJ2-7, the V gene TRBV5-1; D unresolved. CDR3 length equals 17 residues. CDR1 and CDR2 from the germline V gene are SGHRS and YFSETQ. V lost 1 base to trimming and J lost 0 bases, with 17 bases between them. DNA of the CDR3: TGCGCCAGCAGCTTGATGCCTCCGGGCCTGAGCTCCTACGAGCAGTACTTC. This encodes CASSLMPPGLSSYEQYF.

This chain links TRBV5-6 with TRBJ1-1, with D uncertain. Germline V gives CDR1 SGHDT, CDR2 YYEEEE. The CDR3 consists of 14 residues. V lost 3 bases to trimming and J lost 0 bases, with 9 bases between them. CDR3 sequence reads: CASSSDPVNTEAFF. Written as DNA, the CDR3 is TGTGCCAGCAGCTCGGACCCCGTGAACACTGAAGCTTTCTTT.

The chain recombines TRBV15 with TRBJ2-2; D perhaps matches TRBD2 (6 bases). Germline CDR1 and CDR2: LNHNV and YYDKDF (reference sequence). The CDR3 is 18 amino acids. V was cut by 0 bases and J by 4 bases, with 18 bases left in between. The CDR3 here is CATSRDVRDLGSTGELFF. In nucleotides, the CDR3 is TGTGCCACCAGCAGAGATGTGCGGGATTTGGGGAGCACCGGGGAGCTGTTTTTT. The whole variable domain, remainder taken from reference TRBV15 and TRBJ2-2, is DAMVIQNPRYQVTQFGKPVTLSCSQTLNHNVMYWYQQKSSQAPKLLFHYYDKDFNNEADTPDNFQSRRPNTSFCFLDIRSPGLGDTAMYLCATSRDVRDLGSTGELFFGEGSRLTVL.

In DNA form, the CDR3 reads TGTGCCAGCAGTCCGGACCCTCGGACAGTTGGCTACACCTTC. Translation: CASSPDPRTVGYTF. This sequence joins TRBV27 and TRBJ1-2; D possibly corresponds to TRBD1 (6 bases). The CDR3 has 14 amino acids. V lost 5 bases and J 7 bases, leaving 17 bases between the germline ends. From germline, CDR1 is MNHEY and CDR2 SMNVEV (reference sequence).

The CDR3 is CASSPGTGAYEQYF. The CDR3 region has the DNA TGTGCCAGCTCACCAGGGACGGGAGCCTACGAGCAGTACTTC. The chain couples TRBV18 to TRBJ2-7; D may be TRBD2 (6 bases). This CDR3 comprises 14 residues. Germline values: CDR1 KGHSH, CDR2 LQKENI. V gave up 2 bases and J gave up 2 bases, with 10 bases separating them.

The rearrangement links TRBV7-6 to TRBJ2-7, with D uncertain. Trimming took off 1 base at V and 4 bases at J, with 17 bases between the two ends. The CDR3 covers 16 residues. CDR1 is SGHVS and CDR2 is FNYEAQ in the germline V gene. The CDR3 nucleotides are TGTGCCAGCAGCTTAGGGTCTGGTCCCGGCACATACGAGCAGTACTTC. Translating it yields CASSLGSGPGTYEQYF.

J is TRBJ1-2 and V is TRBV5-1, with D hard to call. Germline CDR1 is SGHRS and CDR2 is YFSETQ. The CDR3 is 14 amino acids. V shed 0 bases and J shed 2 bases, with 8 bases lying between them. CDR3 region: CASSLEKGNYGYTF. The CDR3 DNA follows: TGCGCCAGCAGCTTGGAGAAAGGAAACTATGGCTACACCTTC.

This sequence joins TRBV7-6 and TRBJ2-2, with TRBD1 matching over 7 bases. The V gene's germline CDR1 is SGHVS and CDR2 FNYEAQ. The CDR3 runs to 16 residues. V shed 0 bases, J shed 2 bases, and the junction held 3 bases outside the gene matches. The CDR3 DNA reads TGTGCCAGCAGCTTAGCGGGGACAGTTAACACCGGGGAGCTGTTTTTT. Protein sequence: CASSLAGTVNTGELFF.

At least ten counts were recorded for this clone. V usage is TRBV7-7 and J usage is TRBJ2-6, with D unclear. CDR3 length: 12 residues. Trimming cost V 8 bases and J 7 bases, with 9 bases left between them. The germline V gene has CDR1 SSHAT and CDR2 FNYEAQ (reference sequence). CDR3 in DNA: TGTGCCAGCGGAGCCCGAGCCAACGTCCTGACTTTC. It encodes CASGARANVLTF.

The chain combines TRBV6-1 with TRBJ2-7, with D possibly being TRBD1 (5 bases). The CDR3 totals 13 residues. Germline-derived CDR1 and CDR2 are MNHNS and SASEGT. Trimming took off 4 bases at V and 3 bases at J, with 10 bases between the two ends. The CDR3, as DNA: TGTGCCAGCAGTGCCCAGGGTGGCTACGAGCAGTACTTC. Encoded protein: CASSAQGGYEQYF.

This clone was detected once. Here the CDR3 reads CASSLAGRAYTEAFF. The CDR3 nucleotides are TGTGCCAGCAGCTTAGCCGGCAGGGCTTACACTGAAGCTTTCTTT. The V call is TRBV7-9, the J call TRBJ1-1; D perhaps matches TRBD1 (5 bases). The germline V gene encodes CDR1 SEHNR and CDR2 FQNEAQ (reference sequence). The CDR3 sequence is 15 residues long. The V and J ends lost 0 bases and 3 bases respectively, with 11 bases between them.

In regard to this clone: An end of the junction differs from the germline gene, which may be a read error. V and J are TRBV4-1 and TRBJ2-1, with 14 bases aligning to TRBD2. The CDR3 covers 15 residues. CDR1 and CDR2 (germline): MGHRA, YSYEKL. The CDR3 loop reads CASGQGLAGGGRQFF. In nucleotides, the CDR3 is TGCGCCAGCGGCCAAGGACTAGCGGGAGGAGGGCGACAGTTCTTC.

V usage is TRBV7-8 and J usage is TRBJ1-1; tentative D call: TRBD1 (6 bases). Trimming shortened V by 0 bases and J by 9 bases, and 11 bases separated the two germline ends. The length of the CDR3 is 13 residues. CDR1 is SGHVS and CDR2 is FQNEAQ in the germline V gene. The CDR3 here is CASSLAGRGKAFF. The DNA for the CDR3 is TGTGCCAGCAGCTTAGCAGGGAGGGGGAAAGCTTTCTTT.

This chain links TRBV7-3 with TRBJ1-1, with a possible D match to TRBD1 (5 bases). CDR1 and CDR2 from the germline V gene are SGHTA and FQGTGA. This CDR3 is built from 13 residues. V gave up 2 bases and J gave up 8 bases, with 12 bases separating them. DNA of the CDR3: TGTGCCAGCAGCTTAGGTTTGGCAGGGGAAGCTTTCTTT. Amino acids: CASSLGLAGEAFF.

The chain combines TRBV5-6 with TRBJ2-7; TRBD2 matches at 8 bases. This CDR3 comprises 13 residues. Germline CDR1 SGHDT, CDR2 YYEEEE. V shed 2 bases, J shed 4 bases, and the junction held 2 bases outside the gene matches. DNA for the CDR3: TGTGCCAGCAGCTTCCCGGGGGGGTACGAGCAGTACTTC. This translates into CASSFPGGYEQYF.

V gene TRBV7-9 combines with J gene TRBJ1-1; maybe TRBD1 (5 bases). The CDR3 length is 15 residues. V dropped 2 bases and J dropped 1 base, with 11 bases sitting between them. Germline V gives CDR1 SEHNR, CDR2 FQNEAQ (reference sequence). The DNA for the CDR3 is TGTGCCAGCAGCTTATTGGACATTCCGAACACTGAAGCTTTCTTT. Translation: CASSLLDIPNTEAFF.

This chain uses TRBV6-6 with TRBJ2-1, with D possibly matching TRBD1 (5 bases). V lost 5 bases and J 1 base, leaving 15 bases between the germline ends. The germline V gene encodes CDR1 MNHNY and CDR2 SVGAGI (reference sequence). CDR3 length equals 16 residues. The CDR3 DNA reads TGTGCCAGCAGTCGAATACTGACAGATTCCTACAATGAGCAGTTCTTC. The encoded protein is CASSRILTDSYNEQFF.

This clone was recorded only once. The V call is TRBV30, the J call TRBJ2-3; D call uncertain. The CDR3 spans 11 residues. Trimming stripped 4 bases from V and 3 bases from J, with 5 bases between. Germline CDR1 is GTSNPN and CDR2 is SVGIG (reference sequence). In nucleotides, the CDR3 is TGTGCCTGGAAAGGGACAGATACGCAGTATTTT. Protein sequence: CAWKGTDTQYF.

The CDR3 nucleotides are TGTGCCAGCAGCAAAGGAAGGGGGAGGAATGAGCAGTTCTTC. Encoded protein: CASSKGRGRNEQFF. The rearrangement joins TRBV21-1 to TRBJ2-1. TRBV21-1 is a documented pseudogene. The CDR3 extends over 14 amino acids.

This sequence joins TRBV7-2 and TRBJ1-2, with D possibly matching TRBD1 (5 bases). This CDR3 has 14 residues. Between the trimmed V and J ends, which lost 2 bases and 8 bases, there was a span of 15 bases. The V gene's germline CDR1 is SGHTA and CDR2 FQGNSA. CDR3 sequence reads: CASSLSGQGPGYTF. CDR3 sequence (DNA): TGTGCCAGCAGCTTATCGGGGCAGGGCCCCGGCTACACCTTC.

The chain links TRBV28 to TRBJ1-1; tentative D call: TRBD1 (5 bases). Trimming took 3 bases from V and 11 from J, leaving 7 bases between them. Germline CDR1 and CDR2: MDHEN and SYDVKM. CDR3 length: 10 amino acids. CDR3 amino acids: CASSFNRAFF. The CDR3, as DNA: TGTGCCAGCAGTTTCAACAGGGCTTTCTTT.

About this clone: The sample contains more than one DNA sequence encoding this CDR3. This chain links TRBV15 with TRBJ1-3; D call uncertain. Germline loops: CDR1 LNHNV, CDR2 YYDKDF (reference sequence). The V end lost 4 bases, the J end lost 2 bases, and 9 bases lay between the germline ends. The CDR3 loop spans 14 amino acids. Here the CDR3 reads CATSTAVPGNTIYF. In DNA, the CDR3 is TGTGCCACCAGCACGGCAGTCCCTGGAAACACCATATATTTT.

V usage is TRBV27 and J usage is TRBJ2-6; TRBD2 aligns across 11 bases. The CDR3 length is 18 residues. The trim removed 5 bases at V and 0 bases at J, leaving 6 bases unmatched. Germline V gene lookup returns CDR1 MNHEY and CDR2 SMNVEV (reference sequence). The CDR3 DNA is TGTGCCAGCAGTCCCCTAGCGGGAGGCAGCTCTGGGGCCAACGTCCTGACTTTC. Translation: CASSPLAGGSSGANVLTF.

The chain uses TRBV19 and TRBJ2-4; perhaps D is TRBD1 or TRBD2 (5 bases each). V was clipped by 5 bases and J by 5 bases, with 16 bases between them. The CDR3 totals 15 residues. The V gene's germline CDR1 is LNHDA and CDR2 SQIVND (reference sequence). The CDR3 DNA sequence: TGTGCCAGTAGTCGGGGCTGGAGCGTGGAAAACATTCAGTACTTC. Its translation is CASSRGWSVENIQYF. Variable domain in full (rest from reference TRBV19 and TRBJ2-4): DGGITQSPKYLFRKEGQNVTLSCEQNLNHDAMYWYRQDPGQGLRLIYYSQIVNDFQKGDIAEGYSVSREKKESFPLTVTSAQKNPTAFYLCASSRGWSVENIQYFGAGTRLSVL.